This record looks at one TCR beta chain sequence and its context. No antigen is known for it. The CDR3 covers 16 residues. CDR1 is PRHDT, CDR2 FYEKMQ, per germline (reference sequence). The germline V and J ends were trimmed by 5 bases and 1 base, with 18 bases remaining between them. This entry is derived from a study of graft-versus-host responses after intestinal transplantation. Study summary: Each recipient received a multivisceral, liver-intestinal, or isolated intestinal graft. All recipients got anti-thymocyte globulin induction, then tacrolimus and steroids for around three years.

TCRdb keeps only in-frame clones here, not all; method: immunoSEQ multiplex PCR. This table has fewer than 95,000 clones, 90% to 95% appearing once. Study results and limitations: Graft-versus-host to host-versus-graft clonal ratios in allografts were high in patients with graft-donor T cell macrochimerism. Recipient-marrow GvH clones were detected, some having first appeared in ileum or blood.

This chain joins TRBV13 and TRBJ2-7; D remains unclear. The source of this sequence is a human donor who received an intestinal transplant. The source material was unstimulated CD8+ T cells sorted from spleen or lymph node cells, sampled before intestinal transplant. CDR3 DNA sequence: TGTGCCAGCAGCGCCAACCGTGACTCCCTTTCCTACGAGCAGTACTTC. Amino acid sequence: CASSANRDSLSYEQYF.